This T cell receptor (beta chain) was observed in a study of OX40 agonist ivuxolimab in advanced cancers. About the research overall: Ivuxolimab is an agonistic anti-OX40 (CD134) antibody, and patients were treated with it. Having had anti-PD-1, anti-PD-L1 or anti-CTLA-4 therapy before was allowed, and 40% to 45% had some.

Germline V gene data show CDR1 as MNHNS and CDR2 as SASEGT. CDR3 length equals 13 residues. V gave up 2 bases and J gave up 0 bases, with 4 bases separating them. This table comes from immunoSEQ multiplex PCR, and its TCRdb copy is limited to in-frame clones, with some not included. The sample comprises roughly 93,000 clones, about 84% of which are singletons, and roughly 5.2% rests with the top ten. This chain joins TRBV6-1 and TRBJ1-1; no clear D gene. The sample in question was CD4+ or CD8+ T cells sorted from blood, obtained in a trial of the OX40 agonist ivuxolimab. The TCR was taken from an adult with an advanced solid tumor such as melanoma, head and neck, liver or kidney cancer. The CDR3 DNA reads as TGTGCCAGCAGTGAACACCTGAACACTGAAGCTTTCTTT. This sequence encodes CASSEHLNTEAFF.